These 6 T cell receptor beta chains originate from one sample sequenced in a study of T cell changes during pregnancy in multiple sclerosis (dated by TCRdb to the late 2010s). Library preparation employed the immunoSEQ multiplex PCR assay. Imported from immuneACCESS, the table was reduced by TCRdb to in-frame sequences with V and J called. These copies leave out some clones; in studies compared against another copy, an unresolved V gene accounts for under half, and the cause of the remainder is not known. This sample is represented by fewer than 45,000 clones; over 80% of them were singletons. The ten top clones hold around 0.5% of the sample. This specimen consisted of CD4+ T cells from peripheral blood mononuclear cells, obtained in the third trimester of pregnancy. These receptors were collected from a female donor in good health, enrolled as a control in a pregnancy study.

This chain joins TRBV29-1 and TRBJ2-1, with D possibly matching TRBD1 (5 bases). Germline V gene sequence: CDR1 SQVTM, CDR2 ANQGSEA. Trimming shortened V by 1 base and J by 2 bases, and 12 bases separated the two germline ends. This CDR3 spans 15 amino acids. The DNA for the CDR3 is TGCAGCGTTGAAGTAACAGGCCTTCCCTACAATGAGCAGTTCTTC. Protein product: CSVEVTGLPYNEQFF.

The chain links TRBV4-2 to TRBJ1-5, with D tentatively TRBD1 (5 bases). Trimming removed 0 bases at V and 3 bases at J, with 6 bases between. The CDR3 contains 14 residues. Germline-derived CDR1 and CDR2 are LGHNA and YNFKEQ. The CDR3 reads CASSQETANQPQHF. Written as DNA, the CDR3 is TGTGCCAGCAGCCAAGAGACAGCCAATCAGCCCCAGCATTTT.

The rearrangement joins TRBV18 to TRBJ2-1; maybe TRBD1 (5 bases). Germline V CDR1 and CDR2: KGHSH, LQKENI. The CDR3 is 18 amino acids. The V and J ends lost 1 base and 0 bases respectively, with 16 bases between them. Here the CDR3 reads CASSPRYSLDSSYNEQFF. DNA for the CDR3: TGTGCCAGCTCACCACGATATAGCCTAGACAGCTCCTACAATGAGCAGTTCTTC. Combining the CDR3 with reference TRBV18 and TRBJ2-1 gives the whole variable domain NAGVMQNPRHLVRRRGQEARLRCSPMKGHSHVYWYRQLPEEGLKFMVYLQKENIIDESGMPKERFSAEFPKEGPSILRIQQVVRGDSAAYFCASSPRYSLDSSYNEQFFGPGTRLTVL.

This rearrangement joins TRBV29-1 to TRBJ2-1; perhaps TRBD2 as D (5 bases). V gave up 5 bases and J gave up 8 bases, with 16 bases separating them. This CDR3 spans 13 amino acids. Germline V gene data show CDR1 as SQVTM and CDR2 as ANQGSEA. Here the CDR3 reads CSVREPTRDEQFF. Here the CDR3 DNA reads TGCAGCGTTCGAGAGCCTACGAGGGATGAGCAGTTCTTC.

The rearrangement links TRBV6-1 to TRBJ2-2, with 10 bases matching TRBD2. The CDR3 extends over 14 amino acids. The V and J ends lost 7 bases and 7 bases, in that order; junction bases with no gene match: 6. CDR1 and CDR2 (germline): MNHNS, SASEGT. The CDR3 region is CASIRLAGGGELFF. CDR3 nucleotide sequence: TGTGCCAGCATACGACTAGCGGGCGGCGGGGAGCTGTTTTTT.

The genes are TRBV14 and TRBJ2-1; D not certain. Per the germline V gene, CDR1 is SGHDN and CDR2 is FVKESK. This CDR3 is built from 13 residues. Trimming cost V 4 bases and J 15 bases, with 19 bases left between them. The CDR3 region is CASSRSVGHPLFF. The CDR3 region has the DNA TGTGCCAGCAGCCGCTCGGTCGGTCACCCCTTGTTCTTC.